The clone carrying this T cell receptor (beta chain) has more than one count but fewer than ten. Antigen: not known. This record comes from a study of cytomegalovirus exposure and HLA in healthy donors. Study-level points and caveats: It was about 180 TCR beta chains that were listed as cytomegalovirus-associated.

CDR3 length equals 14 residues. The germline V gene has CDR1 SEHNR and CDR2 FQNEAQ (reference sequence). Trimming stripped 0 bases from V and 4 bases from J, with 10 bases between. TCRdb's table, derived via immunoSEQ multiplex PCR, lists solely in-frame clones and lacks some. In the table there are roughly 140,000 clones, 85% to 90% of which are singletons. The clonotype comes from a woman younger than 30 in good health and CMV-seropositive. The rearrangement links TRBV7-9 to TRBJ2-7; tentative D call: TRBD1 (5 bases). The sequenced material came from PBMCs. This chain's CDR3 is CASSLAWGTYEQYF. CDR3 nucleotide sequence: TGTGCCAGCAGCTTAGCCTGGGGCACGTACGAGCAGTACTTC.